These 20 T cell receptor beta chains share one sample of origin, sequenced in a study of cytomegalovirus exposure and HLA in healthy donors. The assay was immunoSEQ multiplex PCR, and TCRdb's table has in-frame clones only and misses some. The sample carries about 130,000 clones, approximately 89% recorded once. The sequencing input was PBMCs. These receptors were collected from a young woman in good health and CMV-seronegative.

The V call is TRBV10-3, the J call TRBJ1-2; D is unresolved. The V and J ends lost 2 bases and 8 bases respectively, with 12 bases between them. CDR1 and CDR2 from the germline V gene are ENHRY and SYGVKD. The length of the CDR3 is 13 residues. The CDR3 DNA follows: TGTGCCATCAGTGAGATAATGGGAGGCGGCTACACCTTC. Its translation is CAISEIMGGGYTF.

The chain couples TRBV2 to TRBJ2-1; no reliable D call. The ends were cut back, 6 bases at V and 15 bases at J, with 15 bases in the middle. In germline, CDR1 is SNHLY, CDR2 FYNNEI. The CDR3 is made up of 11 amino acids. CDR3 bases: TGTGCCAGCAGCCTCCTCCCGGGTGGGTTCTTC. It is translated as CASSLLPGGFF.

The chain joins TRBV6-6 to TRBJ2-5; maybe TRBD2 (5 bases). Looked up from germline, CDR1 is MNHNY and CDR2 is SVGAGI (reference sequence). The V end was cut by 0 bases, the J end by 3 bases, with 8 bases between. This CDR3 spans 14 amino acids. This CDR3 is CASSYSTGKETQYF. CDR3 bases: TGTGCCAGCAGTTACTCGACCGGGAAAGAGACCCAGTACTTC.

The chain combines TRBV6-1 with TRBJ1-1, with D perhaps TRBD1 (6 bases). Looked up from germline, CDR1 is MNHNS and CDR2 is SASEGT. The CDR3 extends over 14 amino acids. V was pared by 6 bases and J by 1 base, with 12 bases between. The CDR3 region is CASRPQGPNTEAFF. As DNA, the CDR3 is TGTGCCAGCAGACCACAGGGACCGAACACTGAAGCTTTCTTT.

The chain is built from TRBV5-1 and TRBJ2-7, with 9 bases lining up with TRBD1. Trimming cost V 2 bases and J 6 bases; bases outside gene matches: 9. Germline V gene data show CDR1 as SGHRS and CDR2 as YFSETQ. The CDR3 length is 15 residues. CDR3 nucleotide sequence: TGCGCCAGCAGCTTTTCGGGACAGGGTTTTGCCGAGCAGTACTTC. It translates to CASSFSGQGFAEQYF.

CDR3 protein: CASSPTGGSNYGYTF. Written as DNA, the CDR3 is TGTGCCAGCTCCCCCACAGGGGGGTCTAACTATGGCTACACCTTC. The chain employs TRBV6-5 and TRBJ1-2, with 8 bases fitting TRBD1. Unmatched junction bases numbered 8, after V lost 8 bases and J lost 0 bases. The CDR3 has 15 residues. CDR1 and CDR2 from the germline V gene are MNHEY and SVGAGI.

The chain combines TRBV7-6 with TRBJ2-1; D call uncertain. This CDR3 comprises 12 residues. Looked up from germline, CDR1 is SGHVS and CDR2 is FNYEAQ. Deletions cut 5 bases from V and 10 bases from J, with 12 bases between. The CDR3, as DNA: TGTGCCAGCAGCCAGACTCGAGGAGAGCAGTTCTTC. Translated: CASSQTRGEQFF.

The sample holds one count of this clone. The rearrangement joins TRBV25-1 to TRBJ2-5; TRBD1 agrees at 9 bases. CDR3 length: 17 amino acids. The germline gives CDR1 MGHDK, CDR2 SYGVNS. V lost 1 base, J lost 0 bases, and 6 bases stayed unmatched. The DNA for the CDR3 is TGTGCCAGCAGTGAATCTACCGACAGGGGGAACCAAGAGACCCAGTACTTC. This gives the protein CASSESTDRGNQETQYF. The full variable domain, in which reference TRBV25-1 and TRBJ2-5 provide the parts outside the CDR3, is EADIYQTPRYLVIGTGKKITLECSQTMGHDKMYWYQQDPGMELHLIHYSYGVNSTEKGDLSSESTVSRIRTEHFPLTLESARPSHTSQYLCASSESTDRGNQETQYFGPGTRLLVL.

V is TRBV7-9 and J is TRBJ2-5; no clear D gene. Trimming took 5 bases from V and 5 from J, leaving 6 bases between them. Germline CDR1 and CDR2: SEHNR and FQNEAQ (reference sequence). This CDR3 contains 11 residues. CDR3 DNA sequence: TGTGCCAGCAGCGCGGAGGAGACCCAGTACTTC. This gives the protein CASSAEETQYF.

This chain uses TRBV12-5 with TRBJ2-2; 10 bases agree with TRBD2. Germline V lookup: CDR1 LGHNT, CDR2 FRNRAP. This CDR3 comprises 20 residues. J was trimmed by 1 base and V by 0 bases; bases with no gene match: 11. For the CDR3, the DNA is TGTGCTAGTGGTTTGGTATCCACCCTAGCGGGGGCCCGGAACACCGGGGAGCTGTTTTTT. It specifies CASGLVSTLAGARNTGELFF. The full variable domain, in which reference TRBV12-5 and TRBJ2-2 provide the parts outside the CDR3, is DARVTQTPRHKVTEMGQEVTMRCQPILGHNTVFWYRQTMMQGLELLAYFRNRAPLDDSGMPKDRFSAEMPDATLATLKIQPSEPRDSAVYFCASGLVSTLAGARNTGELFFGEGSRLTVL.

The chain joins TRBV4-1 to TRBJ2-7, with D maybe TRBD2 (5 bases). Germline CDR1 reads MGHRA; CDR2 reads YSYEKL. V shed 4 bases and J shed 0 bases, with 16 bases lying between them. This CDR3 has 16 amino acids. CDR3 loop: CASSPYLERTSYEQYF. The DNA of the CDR3 is TGCGCCAGCAGCCCTTACTTGGAGCGGACCTCCTACGAGCAGTACTTC.

V usage is TRBV5-1 and J usage is TRBJ1-1; D possibly corresponds to TRBD1 (5 bases). V shed 2 bases and J shed 0 bases, with 11 bases lying between them. Germline V gene data show CDR1 as SGHRS and CDR2 as YFSETQ. CDR3 length: 15 amino acids. The CDR3 coding sequence is TGCGCCAGCAGCTTTTTCACAGGACTGAACACTGAAGCTTTCTTT. Protein product: CASSFFTGLNTEAFF. Combining the CDR3 with reference TRBV5-1 and TRBJ1-1 gives the whole variable domain KAGVTQTPRYLIKTRGQQVTLSCSPISGHRSVSWYQQTPGQGLQFLFEYFSETQRNKGNFPGRFSGRQFSNSRSEMNVSTLELGDSALYLCASSFFTGLNTEAFFGQGTRLTVV.

The CDR3 here is CASSLGTGHGYTF. The CDR3 DNA reads TGTGCCAGCAGTTTAGGGACAGGACATGGCTACACCTTC. The chain combines TRBV28 with TRBJ1-2; TRBD1 matches 8 bases. There are 13 residues in the CDR3. Germline V gene lookup returns CDR1 MDHEN and CDR2 SYDVKM. With V trimmed by 2 bases and J by 6 bases, 2 bases remained unmatched.

The genes are TRBV5-1 and TRBJ1-2; maybe TRBD1 (5 bases). The ends were cut back, 2 bases at V and 4 bases at J, with 21 bases in the middle. CDR3 length equals 17 residues. The germline CDR1 and CDR2 sequences are SGHRS and YFSETQ. The CDR3 DNA sequence: TGCGCCAGCAGCTTAACCGGCTTAGGGGTTAGTGGCTATGGCTACACCTTC. This encodes CASSLTGLGVSGYGYTF. The entire variable domain, with the rest obtained from reference TRBV5-1 and TRBJ1-2, is as follows: KAGVTQTPRYLIKTRGQQVTLSCSPISGHRSVSWYQQTPGQGLQFLFEYFSETQRNKGNFPGRFSGRQFSNSRSEMNVSTLELGDSALYLCASSLTGLGVSGYGYTFGSGTRLTVV.

The rearrangement uses TRBV6-1 and TRBJ2-7, with a possible D match to TRBD1 (6 bases). Trimming cost V 10 bases and J 3 bases, with 22 bases left between them. The V gene's germline CDR1 is MNHNS and CDR2 SASEGT. This CDR3 is 15 amino acids long. Here the CDR3 reads CATRLEDRTFYEQYF. DNA for the CDR3: TGTGCCACCCGACTCGAGGACAGAACCTTCTACGAGCAGTACTTC.

The V and J genes are TRBV4-1 and TRBJ1-2; 8 bases map to TRBD1. Germline-derived CDR1 and CDR2 are MGHRA and YSYEKL. Trimming cost V 0 bases and J 7 bases; bases outside gene matches: 7. The CDR3 sequence is 15 residues long. CDR3 amino acids: CASSQEPGGAFGYTF. The DNA of the CDR3 is TGCGCCAGCAGCCAAGAACCAGGGGGCGCTTTTGGCTACACCTTC.

Here the CDR3 reads CASSPGLAGLVGELFF. The CDR3 region has the DNA TGCGCCAGCAGCCCAGGATTGGCAGGGTTGGTCGGGGAGCTGTTTTTT. This rearrangement joins TRBV4-1 to TRBJ2-2, with a possible D match to TRBD1 (5 bases). This CDR3 region has 16 residues. V lost 4 bases and J lost 7, with 19 bases in between. Germline V gene lookup returns CDR1 MGHRA and CDR2 YSYEKL.

This chain uses TRBV7-2 with TRBJ2-5, with D tentatively TRBD1 (5 bases). Germline CDR1 is SGHTA and CDR2 is FQGNSA. This CDR3 has 14 residues. The V gene lost 1 base and the J gene lost 4 bases, with 10 bases spanning the gap. Here the CDR3 reads CASSLGQSTETQYF. CDR3 nucleotides: TGTGCCAGCAGCTTAGGACAGAGTACAGAGACCCAGTACTTC. Full variable domain (remainder filled in from reference TRBV7-2 and TRBJ2-5): GAGVSQSPSNKVTEKGKDVELRCDPISGHTALYWYRQSLGQGLEFLIYFQGNSAPDKSGLPSDRFSAERTGGSVSTLTIQRTQQEDSAVYLCASSLGQSTETQYFGPGTRLLVL.

This chain connects TRBV7-9 to TRBJ2-7, with D possibly being TRBD1 (6 bases). The CDR3 runs 15 residues. Germline CDR1 is SEHNR and CDR2 is FQNEAQ (reference sequence). Trimming left V 3 bases short and J 7 bases short, with 19 bases between. The CDR3 protein is CASSFGGLNLEEQYF. The CDR3 region has the DNA TGTGCCAGCAGCTTTGGGGGCCTCAACCTTGAGGAGCAGTACTTC.

CDR3 DNA sequence: TGCGCCAGCCACCCGACTAGCGGGGCCACCGGGGAGCTGTTTTTT. It translates to CASHPTSGATGELFF. This chain joins TRBV5-1 and TRBJ2-2, with 11 bases matching TRBD2. Trimming cost V 7 bases and J 4 bases; bases outside gene matches: 6. This CDR3 has 15 amino acids. Germline V gives CDR1 SGHRS, CDR2 YFSETQ.